Below, 5 T cell receptor beta chains from the same sample are listed, as sequenced in a study of response to subunit inactivated influenza vaccine. TCRdb fed the RT-PCR reads into MiXCR, producing one record per CDR3 protein. Among 200,000 to 300,000 distinct CDR3 sequences listed, over 9% were seen once. Sequencing was performed on non-naive T cells sorted from PBMCs, taken around two weeks before vaccination. The receptors derive from a man in his forties or fifties who received an inactivated influenza vaccine.

Comments on this clonotype: At one end, the junction sequence differs from germline, possibly due to a read error. This sequence joins TRBV2 and TRBJ2-1, with 9 positions matching TRBD2. Germline V gives CDR1 SNHLY, CDR2 FYNNEI. The CDR3 runs to 14 residues. The CDR3 DNA reads TGTGCCAGCACTGCGACGGCTAGCGGGATAGTTTGGGTCTTC. This sequence encodes CASTATASGIVWVF. Using reference TRBV2 and TRBJ2-1 for the parts outside the CDR3, the full variable domain is EPEVTQTPSHQVTQMGQEVILRCVPISNHLYFYWYRQILGQKVEFLVSFYNNEISEKSEIFDDQFSVERPDGSNFTLKIRSTKLEDSAMYFCASTATASGIVWVFGPGTRLTVL.

The chain carries TRBV6-2 or TRBV6-3 and TRBJ2-1; D not resolved. The CDR3 sequence is 17 residues long. CDR1 is MNHEY and CDR2 is SVGEGT in the germline V gene. V was clipped by 5 bases and J by 9 bases, with 26 bases between them. The DNA of the CDR3 is TGTGCCAGCAGTGCCAGGCGCCTTCCTACCGATGGCAGTGAGCAGTTCTTC. Amino acid sequence: CASSARRLPTDGSEQFF.

This clonotype has a handful of counts. The CDR3 DNA reads as TGTGCCATCAGCCACACCCCGGGTAGCGGGCGTACCTACGAGCAGTACTTC. Translation: CAISHTPGSGRTYEQYF. V and J are TRBV10-3 and TRBJ2-7; 7 bases align to TRBD2. CDR1 is ENHRY and CDR2 is SYGVKD in the germline V gene. This CDR3 spans 17 amino acids. The V segment lost 6 bases and the J segment 2 bases; nucleotides outside the gene matches: 16.

This clonotype was seen many times. It is unclear where the CDR3 begins or ends on the DNA, so no DNA is shown, and the CDR3 is as TCRdb lists it. The rearrangement links TRBV21-1 to TRBJ2-5; TRBD2, the table's D call, was not compared with the DNA. TRBV21-1 counts as a pseudogene. With termini counted, the CDR3 has 16 amino acids. The CDR3 sequence: CASSKVASGTQETQYF.

This chain joins TRBV11-2 and TRBJ2-2; D gene uncertain. There are 16 residues in the CDR3. Deletions cut 1 base from V and 1 base from J, with 10 bases between. The germline CDR1 and CDR2 sequences are SGHAT and FQNNGV. This CDR3 reads CASSLVGSGNTGELFF. The DNA of the CDR3 is TGTGCCAGCAGCTTAGTTGGGTCGGGGAACACCGGGGAGCTGTTTTTT.